The next 27 T cell receptor beta chains were all read from a single sample in a study of T cells after yellow fever vaccination. One entry per CDR3 protein results from TCRdb running MiXCR on the 5' RACE reads. The table has about 240,000 distinct CDR3 sequences, about 7% seen once. The sample in question was CD4+ T cells sorted from PBMCs, obtained 15 days after the yellow fever booster vaccination. The receptor set was obtained from a young man who received the YFV17D yellow fever vaccine.

The chain employs TRBV4-2 and TRBJ1-2; 8 bases fit TRBD1. Germline values: CDR1 LGHNA, CDR2 YNFKEQ. This CDR3 has 16 amino acids. With V trimmed by 0 bases and J by 9 bases, 12 bases remained unmatched. CDR3 sequence reads: CASSQDHTGGVWSYTF. DNA of the CDR3: TGTGCCAGCAGCCAAGATCATACAGGGGGTGTTTGGAGCTACACCTTC.

This clonotype came up many times. The chain is built from TRBV7-9 and TRBJ2-1; 9 bases are a match to TRBD2. V lost 1 base, J lost 8 bases, and 3 bases stayed unmatched. CDR1 is SEHNR and CDR2 is FQNEAQ in the germline V gene (reference sequence). The CDR3 length is 14 residues. The CDR3 sequence is CASSLGLADDEQFF. For the CDR3, the DNA is TGTGCCAGCAGCTTAGGACTAGCGGACGATGAGCAGTTCTTC.

This clonotype was counted at least ten times. This rearrangement joins TRBV7-9 to TRBJ2-1; weak D call: TRBD2 (5 bases). The germline V gene has CDR1 SEHNR and CDR2 FQNEAQ (reference sequence). V was clipped by 2 bases and J by 3 bases, with 17 bases between them. This CDR3 has 17 amino acids. The CDR3 nucleotides read TGTGCCAGCAGCTTAATGCGGGCCGGTTTGTTCTACAATGAGCAGTTCTTC. It codes for CASSLMRAGLFYNEQFF.

This clonotype was counted ten times or more. The chain combines TRBV4-3 with TRBJ2-1; TRBD1 matches 9 bases. The CDR3 consists of 19 residues. From germline, CDR1 is LGHNA and CDR2 YSLEER. Unmatched junction bases numbered 14, after V lost 0 bases and J lost 5 bases. CDR3 nucleotide sequence: TGCGCCAGCAGCCAAGAGGTCCCCAGGTTGGGGACAGGGCACAATGAGCAGTTCTTC. Translating gives CASSQEVPRLGTGHNEQFF.

This chain connects TRBV29-1 to TRBJ2-2, with D perhaps matching TRBD2 (6 bases). Germline V gene lookup returns CDR1 SQVTM and CDR2 ANQGSEA. Between the trimmed V and J ends, which lost 6 bases and 1 base, there was a span of 12 bases. CDR3 length equals 14 residues. The DNA of the CDR3 is TGCAGCGTCCGGGAGTCAGGGAACACCGGGGAGCTGTTTTTT. It encodes CSVRESGNTGELFF.

V and J are TRBV29-1 and TRBJ1-5; D remains unclear. CDR1 is SQVTM and CDR2 is ANQGSEA in the germline V gene. Trimming removed 4 bases at V and 1 base at J, with 8 bases between. CDR3 length equals 13 residues. The CDR3 loop reads CSVADGSNQPQHF. CDR3 DNA: TGCAGCGTTGCCGACGGAAGCAATCAGCCCCAGCATTTT.

The rearrangement links TRBV27 to TRBJ2-7; D call uncertain. V was shortened by 5 bases and J by 0 bases, with 11 bases between the two germline ends. From germline, CDR1 is MNHEY and CDR2 SMNVEV (reference sequence). The CDR3 loop spans 14 amino acids. This chain's CDR3 is CASSPRAYSYEQYF. CDR3 nucleotide sequence: TGTGCCAGCAGTCCCCGGGCCTACTCCTACGAGCAGTACTTC.

On this clonotype itself: With a much larger clone just one base away, this may be a read error. This rearrangement joins TRBV9 to TRBJ2-2; 9 nucleotides agree with TRBD2. The V gene's germline CDR1 is SGDLS and CDR2 YYNGEE. The CDR3 is 15 residues long. CDR3 region: CASGSSGRFPGGLFF. CDR3 coding DNA: TGTGCCAGCGGGAGTAGCGGGAGATTCCCCGGGGGGCTGTTTTTT.

The chain employs TRBV6-1 and TRBJ2-2; unclear D gene. Germline loops: CDR1 MNHNS, CDR2 SASEGT. Trimming cost V 8 bases and J 6 bases, with 16 bases left between them. The length of the CDR3 is 14 residues. The CDR3 region has the DNA TGTGCCAGCCGACTGGCAAATTACGCCGGGGAGCTGTTTTTT. Translation gives CASRLANYAGELFF.

This clonotype has a count of ten or more. The chain employs TRBV29-1 and TRBJ2-4, with 7 bases matching TRBD2. The junction had 6 bases not matched to a gene; V was cut back by 4 bases and J by 6 bases. Germline CDR1 reads SQVTM; CDR2 reads ANQGSEA. This CDR3 comprises 13 residues. The CDR3 loop is CSVVLGGRNIQYF. The CDR3 DNA sequence: TGCAGCGTTGTCCTGGGCGGGAGAAACATTCAGTACTTC.

This clonotype was seen a handful of times. The V gene is TRBV12-3 or TRBV12-4, the J gene TRBJ1-6; D might be TRBD1 (6 bases). CDR3 size: 14 residues. Trimming cost V 4 bases and J 8 bases, with 12 bases left between them. CDR3 bases: TGTGCCAGCAGTTCGCGGGGGGCGGATTCACCCCTCCACTTT. Translating gives CASSSRGADSPLHF.

Many counts were recorded for this clonotype. V gene TRBV5-1 combines with J gene TRBJ1-3; maybe TRBD1 (6 bases). The CDR3 has 16 residues. CDR1 and CDR2 from the germline V gene are SGHRS and YFSETQ. The V end lost 4 bases, the J end lost 4 bases, and 18 bases lay between the germline ends. CDR3 protein: CASSEVGARTGNTIYF. The CDR3 coding sequence is TGCGCCAGCAGCGAGGTGGGGGCCAGGACAGGAAACACCATATATTTT.

This clonotype was recorded many times. The chain joins TRBV9 to TRBJ2-3; 10 bases fit TRBD2. The CDR3 length is 18 residues. V lost 0 bases and J lost 6; bases outside the gene matches: 13. The germline V gene encodes CDR1 SGDLS and CDR2 YYNGEE. The CDR3: CASSVVAFQLAGRDTQYF. CDR3 DNA sequence: TGTGCCAGCAGCGTAGTAGCCTTTCAACTAGCGGGACGGGATACGCAGTATTTT.

This clonotype occurred many times. The chain links TRBV7-2 to TRBJ2-7; D not resolved. With 6 bases removed from V and 3 bases from J, the gap between germline ends came to 6 bases. CDR1 SGHTA and CDR2 FQGNSA come from the germline V gene. CDR3 length: 11 amino acids. CDR3: CASSRDYEQYF. In DNA, the CDR3 is TGTGCCAGCAGTCGCGACTACGAGCAGTACTTC. The full variable domain, with the rest looked up from reference TRBV7-2 and TRBJ2-7, is GAGVSQSPSNKVTEKGKDVELRCDPISGHTALYWYRQSLGQGLEFLIYFQGNSAPDKSGLPSDRFSAERTGGSVSTLTIQRTQQEDSAVYLCASSRDYEQYFGPGTRLTVT.

This clonotype was detected many times. This rearrangement joins TRBV30 to TRBJ2-7; D possibly corresponds to TRBD1 (6 bases). Trimming removed 5 bases at V and 5 bases at J, with 22 bases between. This CDR3 has 15 residues. The germline gives CDR1 GTSNPN, CDR2 SVGIG (reference sequence). The CDR3 spells CAWRDLGQSLNEQYF. CDR3 DNA: TGTGCCTGGCGAGACCTCGGACAGTCCCTCAACGAGCAGTACTTC.

This clonotype was seen only a few times. The V and J genes are TRBV5-1 and TRBJ2-1; no reliable D call. The germline gives CDR1 SGHRS, CDR2 YFSETQ. The CDR3 length is 13 residues. V lost 4 bases, J lost 6 bases, and 11 bases lay in between. The CDR3 region is CASSDTRTNEQFF. In nucleotides, the CDR3 is TGCGCCAGCAGCGATACGAGGACCAATGAGCAGTTCTTC.

Remarks on this clonotype: This may be a read error: a much more frequent sequence differs by one nucleotide. CDR3 amino acids: CSTGTGDLAGPTYTQYF. The CDR3 nucleotides are TGCAGCACCGGGACAGGGGACCTAGCGGGGCCAACATATACGCAGTATTTT. The chain couples TRBV20-1 to TRBJ2-3, with D possibly being TRBD1 (10 bases). The germline gives CDR1 DFQATT, CDR2 SNEGSKA (reference sequence). The CDR3 loop spans 17 amino acids.

This clonotype was seen only a few times. The chain joins TRBV11-2 to TRBJ2-3; 7 bases line up with TRBD2. CDR1 is SGHAT, CDR2 FQNNGV, per germline. This CDR3 is built from 16 residues. V lost 1 base to trimming and J lost 0 bases; unmatched junction nucleotides: 4. CDR3 loop: CASSLGAGESTDTQYF. CDR3 nucleotide sequence: TGTGCCAGCAGCTTAGGGGCGGGAGAAAGCACAGATACGCAGTATTTT.

V usage is TRBV7-9 and J usage is TRBJ2-2; weak D call: TRBD1 (5 bases). The CDR3 consists of 15 residues. Germline V gene lookup returns CDR1 SEHNR and CDR2 FQNEAQ (reference sequence). The ends were cut back, 3 bases at V and 3 bases at J, with 11 bases in the middle. The CDR3 sequence is CASSLKGIDTGELFF. The DNA of the CDR3 is TGTGCCAGCAGCTTGAAGGGGATCGACACCGGGGAGCTGTTTTTT.

This clonotype appeared many times. The chain couples TRBV9 to TRBJ2-5; a possible D gene is TRBD1 (6 bases). Germline CDR1 is SGDLS and CDR2 is YYNGEE. The CDR3 is made up of 15 amino acids. V was trimmed by 2 bases and J by 3 bases, leaving 14 bases between them. CDR3 residues: CASSVSPGTKETQYF. In DNA, the CDR3 is TGTGCCAGCAGCGTTTCCCCCGGGACAAAAGAGACCCAGTACTTC.

The V gene is TRBV27, the J gene TRBJ2-6; 7 nucleotides line up with TRBD1. Germline V gene lookup returns CDR1 MNHEY and CDR2 SMNVEV (reference sequence). V was pared by 11 bases and J by 2 bases, with 9 bases of the junction left unmatched. The CDR3 spans 15 residues. CDR3 sequence (DNA): TGTGCCCGTTGGACAGGCACCACTGGGGCCAACGTCCTGACTTTC. Amino acids: CARWTGTTGANVLTF.

The chain carries TRBV23-1 and TRBJ1-4; a possible D gene is TRBD1 (5 bases). TRBV23-1 is an ORF, with its function uncertain. V gave up 2 bases and J gave up 5 bases, with 9 bases separating them. The CDR3 runs 14 residues. CDR3 sequence: CASSQSGGNEKLFF. The CDR3 DNA sequence: TGCGCCAGCAGTCAAAGCGGGGGGAATGAAAAACTGTTTTTT.

The genes are TRBV12-3 or TRBV12-4 and TRBJ2-1; 12 bases fit TRBD2. CDR3 length equals 14 residues. V dropped 6 bases and J dropped 12; count of bases not matched to a gene: 9. CDR3 sequence (DNA): TGTGCCAGCAGGGGGACTAGCGGGCCGGTGGCGCAGTTCTTC. Translated, it gives CASRGTSGPVAQFF.

The sample holds a few counts of this clonotype. The rearrangement joins TRBV30 to TRBJ2-3; D could derive from TRBD1 or TRBD2 (5 bases each). CDR3 length: 11 residues. Between the trimmed V and J ends, which lost 8 bases and 6 bases, there was a span of 12 bases. Germline V lookup: CDR1 GTSNPN, CDR2 SVGIG (reference sequence). The DNA of the CDR3 is TGTGCCCAGCAAGGGGACGATACGCAGTATTTT. Its protein is CAQQGDDTQYF.

This clonotype was picked up a small number of times. The chain has TRBV20-1 and TRBJ2-3, with a tentative D call TRBD2 (5 bases). The CDR3 has 15 amino acids. CDR1 and CDR2 from the germline V gene are DFQATT and SNEGSKA (reference sequence). V was shortened by 0 bases and J by 1 base, with 11 bases between the two germline ends. The CDR3: CSAREGGLGTDTQYF. In DNA, the CDR3 is TGCAGTGCTAGAGAAGGCGGGCTTGGCACAGATACGCAGTATTTT.

This clonotype was seen more than once but under ten times. The chain combines TRBV28 with TRBJ2-3; D uncertain. Deletions cut 3 bases from V and 9 bases from J, with 13 bases between. Per the germline V gene, CDR1 is MDHEN and CDR2 is SYDVKM. There are 13 residues in the CDR3. CDR3 DNA sequence: TGTGCCAGCAGTTTTACGGGCCCGATAACGCAGTATTTT. It codes for CASSFTGPITQYF.

The chain couples TRBV5-1 to TRBJ2-1; the match to TRBD2 covers 13 bases. The V segment lost 4 bases and the J segment 4 bases; nucleotides outside the gene matches: 11. Germline V lookup: CDR1 SGHRS, CDR2 YFSETQ. The CDR3 spans 18 residues. The CDR3 here is CASSSVYGLAGVYNEQFF. The CDR3 nucleotides are TGCGCCAGCAGCAGCGTCTATGGACTAGCGGGGGTTTACAATGAGCAGTTCTTC.